The clone carrying this T cell receptor (beta chain) was seen only once. The antigen is unknown. In TCRdb, the RACE reads were re-called with MiXCR into one record per CDR3 protein. Here the sample spans roughly 90,000 distinct CDR3 sequences, 11% being singletons. The CDR3 runs to 14 residues. Germline assignment: CDR1 KGHSH and CDR2 LQKENI. V lost 5 bases to trimming and J lost 2 bases, with 12 bases between them. Time point in this sample: patch test 3, about 24 weeks after DPC sensitization. As for treatment: therapeutic diphenylcyclopropenone sensitization with weekly scalp DPC. This record belongs to a study of human T cells and chemical hapten exposure. Study results and caveats: Because they had alopecia, donors may respond immunologically unlike healthy people.

The TCR comes from a woman in her thirties with alopecia areata. Some clones in this sample may be carry-over from other donors' samples. The chain combines TRBV18 with TRBJ1-2, with TRBD1 as a possible D gene (5 bases). Source: whole blood, taken in connection with sensitization to the hapten diphenylcyclopropenone (DPC). The CDR3 loop reads CASSGGTLNYGYTF. In DNA, the CDR3 is TGTGCCAGCTCAGGAGGGACCCTGAACTATGGCTACACCTTC. The entire variable domain, with the rest obtained from reference TRBV18 and TRBJ1-2, is as follows: NAGVMQNPRHLVRRRGQEARLRCSPMKGHSHVYWYRQLPEEGLKFMVYLQKENIIDESGMPKERFSAEFPKEGPSILRIQQVVRGDSAAYFCASSGGTLNYGYTFGSGTRLTVV.